A single sample is the source of the 20 T cell receptor beta chains below, sequenced in a study of blood T cell repertoires in COVID-19. Produced via immunoSEQ multiplex PCR; TCRdb's table is partial and in-frame only. The table includes roughly 250,000 clones, just under 90% detected once. Sequencing was carried out using peripheral blood. The origin of the receptors is a woman aged 40 to 50 with acute or convalescent COVID-19.

The J gene is TRBJ1-4, the V gene TRBV4-2, with D possibly TRBD1 on 5 matching bases. With 1 base removed from V and 3 bases from J, the gap between germline ends came to 15 bases. The CDR3 has 17 amino acids. The germline V gene encodes CDR1 LGHNA and CDR2 YNFKEQ. Here the CDR3 DNA reads TGTGCCAGCAGCCAAGTGGTTCCCGGGGGGGCTAATGAAAAACTGTTTTTT. This encodes CASSQVVPGGANEKLFF.

V usage is TRBV5-1 and J usage is TRBJ2-3; D is unresolved. Germline-derived CDR1 and CDR2 are SGHRS and YFSETQ. Trimming cost V 0 bases and J 4 bases, with 9 bases left between them. This CDR3 has 14 residues. The CDR3 DNA reads as TGCGCCAGCAGCTTGGGTCCCGAGGCAGATACGCAGTATTTT. Encoded protein: CASSLGPEADTQYF.

The J gene is TRBJ2-1, the V gene TRBV24-1; 9 bases map to TRBD2. Germline CDR1 is KGHDR and CDR2 is SFDVKD. After removal of 6 bases from V and 5 bases from J, the junction contained 16 bases not matched to a gene. The CDR3 sequence is 18 residues long. DNA for the CDR3: TGTGCCACCAGTATCAAGCGGGGGGCCGCCTTGAAAGACAATGAGCAGTTCTTC. Protein product: CATSIKRGAALKDNEQFF.

The J gene is TRBJ1-5, the V gene TRBV2; 7 bases are shared with TRBD1. V was pared by 6 bases and J by 5 bases, with 10 bases of the junction left unmatched. The CDR3 totals 15 residues. Germline lookup yields CDR1 SNHLY and CDR2 FYNNEI. The CDR3 region is CASRIAGQSYQPQHF. CDR3 nucleotide sequence: TGTGCCAGCAGGATCGCGGGACAGTCTTATCAGCCCCAGCATTTT.

This rearrangement joins TRBV11-2 to TRBJ1-6; D may be TRBD1 (6 bases). Per the germline V gene, CDR1 is SGHAT and CDR2 is FQNNGV. The V end was cut by 4 bases, the J end by 6 bases, with 19 bases between. This CDR3 is 17 amino acids long. The CDR3 region is CASSSTRRQASNSPLHF. The CDR3 region has the DNA TGTGCCAGCAGCTCGACCCGCCGACAGGCTTCTAATTCACCCCTCCACTTT. Looking up the rest from reference TRBV11-2 and TRBJ1-6 gives the full variable domain: EAGVAQSPRYKIIEKRQSVAFWCNPISGHATLYWYQQILGQGPKLLIQFQNNGVVDDSQLPKDRFSAERLKGVDSTLKIQPAKLEDSAVYLCASSSTRRQASNSPLHFGNGTRLTVT.

This chain joins TRBV2 and TRBJ2-1; the D is unclear. Trimming removed 3 bases from V and 9 bases from J, with 6 bases in between. The CDR3 consists of 11 residues. Germline V gene sequence: CDR1 SNHLY, CDR2 FYNNEI. The CDR3 loop reads CASSDGLEQFF. In DNA form, the CDR3 reads TGTGCCAGCAGTGATGGGCTTGAGCAGTTCTTC.

This chain links TRBV2 with TRBJ1-1; D remains unclear. CDR3 size: 13 residues. Trimming took 6 bases from V and 4 from J, leaving 12 bases between them. Looked up from germline, CDR1 is SNHLY and CDR2 is FYNNEI. The CDR3 DNA follows: TGTGCCAGCAGCCGCTTCCCGGGCACTGAAGCTTTCTTT. It codes for CASSRFPGTEAFF.

The chain links TRBV2 to TRBJ1-1, with D perhaps matching TRBD1 (6 bases). Trimming removed 7 bases from V and 3 bases from J, with 9 bases in between. Germline CDR1 and CDR2: SNHLY and FYNNEI. This CDR3 contains 12 residues. This CDR3 reads CASKQGDTEAFF. CDR3 bases: TGTGCCAGCAAACAGGGAGACACTGAAGCTTTCTTT.

The J gene is TRBJ2-7, the V gene TRBV7-9, with D perhaps TRBD2 (5 bases). The germline gives CDR1 SEHNR, CDR2 FQNEAQ (reference sequence). V lost 5 bases to trimming and J lost 3 bases, with 11 bases between them. CDR3 size: 13 residues. CDR3 bases: TGTGCCAGCAGCGCCGCCGGGGTCTACGAGCAGTACGTC. Amino acids: CASSAAGVYEQYV.

The chain has TRBV7-2 and TRBJ1-6; 9 bases line up with TRBD1. Losses at the gene ends were 5 bases for V and 3 bases for J; bases not matched to a gene: 8. The CDR3 is 17 amino acids. CDR1 is SGHTA and CDR2 is FQGNSA in the germline V gene. The CDR3 region is CASSLKTGGYYNSPLHF. The CDR3 DNA is TGTGCCAGCAGCCTCAAGACAGGGGGATACTATAATTCACCCCTCCACTTT.

The V gene is TRBV24-1, the J gene TRBJ2-3, with 7 positions matching TRBD1. V trimming: 9 bases; J trimming: 5 bases; junction bases outside the gene matches: 10. Germline V lookup: CDR1 KGHDR, CDR2 SFDVKD. This CDR3 is 14 amino acids long. In DNA, the CDR3 is TGTGCCACCGCTCGAAGGGGGCTTCAAGATACGCAGTATTTT. This gives the protein CATARRGLQDTQYF.

The gene calls are TRBV13 and TRBJ1-2; the D gene is possibly TRBD1 (5 bases). The CDR3 covers 17 residues. Germline V gives CDR1 PRHDT, CDR2 FYEKMQ (reference sequence). Trimming left V 1 base short and J 4 bases short, with 19 bases between. In nucleotides, the CDR3 is TGTGCCAGCAGCTTAGCCGGGTGGGGGGAAATGGCCTATGGCTACACCTTC. Protein product: CASSLAGWGEMAYGYTF.

The count of this clone is one. The chain links TRBV3-1 (or the pseudogene TRBV3-2) to TRBJ1-4, with 8 nucleotides matching TRBD1. Looked up from germline, CDR1 is LGHDT and CDR2 is YNNKEL (reference sequence). CDR3 size: 14 residues. The J segment lost 7 bases and the V segment lost 3 bases, leaving 4 bases of the junction unmatched. CDR3 region: CASSHPGQVEKLFF. CDR3 nucleotide sequence: TGTGCCAGCAGCCACCCGGGACAGGTTGAAAAACTGTTTTTT.

This clone appeared a single time. This chain links TRBV7-8 with TRBJ1-1; D unclear. Germline CDR1 reads SGHVS; CDR2 reads FQNEAQ. V gave up 10 bases and J gave up 1 base, with 13 bases separating them. This CDR3 spans 13 amino acids. The CDR3 bases are TGTGCCACCAGAGACAACCCGAACACTGAAGCTTTCTTT. This encodes CATRDNPNTEAFF.

The chain uses TRBV19 and TRBJ1-6; D ambiguous. V gave up 9 bases and J gave up 10 bases, with 19 bases separating them. CDR3 length: 14 amino acids. Germline CDR1 and CDR2: LNHDA and SQIVND (reference sequence). The DNA for the CDR3 is TGTGCCAGCTCTATGGATCGGGAAGGATCACCCCTCCACTTT. Amino acids: CASSMDREGSPLHF.

The rearrangement links TRBV14 to TRBJ1-5; 7 nucleotides match TRBD1. Germline V gives CDR1 SGHDN, CDR2 FVKESK. The J segment lost 5 bases and the V segment lost 4 bases, leaving 14 bases of the junction unmatched. The CDR3 runs to 17 residues. The CDR3: CASSLLTTGDSHQPQHF. In DNA, the CDR3 is TGTGCCAGCAGCCTCCTGACAACAGGGGACTCGCATCAGCCCCAGCATTTT.

The chain links TRBV14 to TRBJ1-1, with D perhaps TRBD1 (6 bases). The V end was cut by 3 bases, the J end by 1 base, with 18 bases between. Germline V CDR1 and CDR2: SGHDN, FVKESK. The length of the CDR3 is 17 residues. CDR3 sequence reads: CASSQGRQDPRNTEAFF. DNA for the CDR3: TGTGCCAGCAGCCAGGGTCGACAGGACCCACGGAACACTGAAGCTTTCTTT.

The genes are TRBV7-9 and TRBJ1-1; D is ambiguous. V lost 2 bases and J lost 2, with 15 bases in between. Germline assignment: CDR1 SEHNR and CDR2 FQNEAQ (reference sequence). The CDR3 is 16 amino acids. In nucleotides, the CDR3 is TGTGCCAGCAGCTTATTGGTGGCGGGCTTTAACACTGAAGCTTTCTTT. It translates to CASSLLVAGFNTEAFF.

This clone came up a few times. J is TRBJ2-7 and V is TRBV30, with TRBD2 matching 9 bases. V shed 0 bases and J 5 bases; nucleotides not matched to a gene: 11. The germline V gene encodes CDR1 GTSNPN and CDR2 SVGIG (reference sequence). The CDR3 is 16 residues long. The chain's CDR3 is CAWSVRSGAGGNEQYV. CDR3 DNA sequence: TGTGCCTGGAGTGTACGGAGCGGAGCGGGGGGAAACGAGCAGTACGTC.

The CDR3 sequence: CASSQGTGGLYGYTF. DNA of the CDR3: TGTGCCAGCAGCCAAGGGACAGGGGGCCTCTATGGCTACACCTTC. The gene calls are TRBV3-1 (or the pseudogene TRBV3-2) and TRBJ1-2, with 11 bases fitting TRBD1. The V segment lost 1 base and the J segment 4 bases; nucleotides outside the gene matches: 2. The CDR3 extends over 15 amino acids. Germline CDR1 is LGHDT and CDR2 is YNNKEL (reference sequence).